These 22 T cell receptor beta chains were sequenced from one sample in a study of cytomegalovirus exposure and HLA in healthy donors. Here immunoSEQ multiplex PCR was the method, and the copy in TCRdb shows in-frame clones only, minus some. This table holds some 250,000 clones, less than 95% found once. The sample consisted of PBMCs. These receptor sequences come from a woman in her 30s in good health and CMV-seronegative.

The V call is TRBV5-6, the J call TRBJ1-1; TRBD1 matches at 7 bases. Germline CDR1 is SGHDT and CDR2 is YYEEEE. Unmatched junction bases numbered 7, after V lost 0 bases and J lost 8 bases. The length of the CDR3 is 14 residues. The CDR3 here is CASSLGPDRDEAFF. In nucleotides, the CDR3 is TGTGCCAGCAGCTTGGGCCCTGACAGGGACGAAGCTTTCTTT. The full variable domain, with the rest looked up from reference TRBV5-6 and TRBJ1-1, is DAGVTQSPTHLIKTRGQQVTLRCSPKSGHDTVSWYQQALGQGPQFIFQYYEEEERQRGNFPDRFSGHQFPNYSSELNVNALLLGDSALYLCASSLGPDRDEAFFGQGTRLTVV.

The rearrangement uses TRBV7-2 and TRBJ1-2; tentative D call: TRBD1 (5 bases). The CDR3 consists of 14 residues. Germline loops: CDR1 SGHTA, CDR2 FQGNSA. The V gene lost 7 bases and the J gene lost 1 base, with 13 bases spanning the gap. CDR3 residues: CASTTTGFNYGYTF. CDR3 in DNA: TGTGCCAGCACCACAACAGGTTTTAACTATGGCTACACCTTC.

On this clone itself: Other DNA sequences in this specimen translate into the identical CDR3. The J gene is TRBJ1-5, the V gene TRBV6-1; D perhaps matches TRBD1 (6 bases). This CDR3 has 11 amino acids. V lost 8 bases and J lost 7, with 9 bases in between. CDR1 and CDR2 from the germline V gene are MNHNS and SASEGT. The DNA of the CDR3 is TGTGCCAGCGGTACAGGGCAGCCCCAGCATTTT. Amino acids: CASGTGQPQHF.

CDR3 in DNA: TGTGCCAGCAGCCAAGGGTCAGGGAGTTACGAGCAGTACTTC. It specifies CASSQGSGSYEQYF. The chain links TRBV14 to TRBJ2-7; D tentatively fits TRBD1 or TRBD2 (5 bases each). Germline loops: CDR1 SGHDN, CDR2 FVKESK. The length of the CDR3 is 14 residues. Trimming stripped 1 base from V and 4 bases from J, with 11 bases between. Drawing the rest from reference TRBV14 and TRBJ2-7, the complete variable domain is EAGVTQFPSHSVIEKGQTVTLRCDPISGHDNLYWYRRVMGKEIKFLLHFVKESKQDESGMPNNRFLAERTGGTYSTLKVQPAELEDSGVYFCASSQGSGSYEQYFGPGTRLTVT.

This clone has a single count. Other DNA sequences in this specimen translate into the identical CDR3. The J gene is TRBJ2-7, the V gene TRBV4-1; D is unclear. CDR1 is MGHRA and CDR2 is YSYEKL in the germline V gene. Trimming took 1 base from V and 0 from J, leaving 7 bases between them. The CDR3 has 14 residues. CDR3 DNA: TGCGCCAGCAGCCAAGGACAAAGCTCCTACGAGCAGTACTTC. Translating it yields CASSQGQSSYEQYF.

This chain joins TRBV9 and TRBJ2-3; maybe TRBD2 (5 bases). Germline-derived CDR1 and CDR2 are SGDLS and YYNGEE. The length of the CDR3 is 16 residues. The V end lost 0 bases, the J end lost 5 bases, and 16 bases lay between the germline ends. CDR3 in amino acids: CASSVAGKGAVDTQYF. In nucleotides, the CDR3 is TGTGCCAGCAGCGTAGCCGGGAAGGGAGCGGTAGATACGCAGTATTTT.

This chain connects TRBV27 to TRBJ2-1; D not certain. The V gene's germline CDR1 is MNHEY and CDR2 SMNVEV (reference sequence). Trimming pared 6 bases from V and 9 bases from J, leaving 12 bases between. The CDR3 sequence is 12 residues long. The CDR3 nucleotides are TGTGCCAGCAGCCCTGAATTAGGTGAGCAGTTCTTC. Translation: CASSPELGEQFF.

This clone showed up just once. The chain employs TRBV5-1 and TRBJ2-7; D perhaps matches TRBD1 (6 bases). The germline V gene encodes CDR1 SGHRS and CDR2 YFSETQ. V was cut by 0 bases and J by 2 bases, with 12 bases left in between. The CDR3 loop spans 15 amino acids. CDR3 DNA: TGCGCCAGCAGCTTGGGGGGGACAACTGCCTACGAGCAGTACTTC. Encoded protein: CASSLGGTTAYEQYF. The whole variable domain, filled in from reference TRBV5-1 and TRBJ2-7, reads KAGVTQTPRYLIKTRGQQVTLSCSPISGHRSVSWYQQTPGQGLQFLFEYFSETQRNKGNFPGRFSGRQFSNSRSEMNVSTLELGDSALYLCASSLGGTTAYEQYFGPGTRLTVT.

The rearrangement joins TRBV11-2 to TRBJ2-6, with D perhaps matching TRBD2 (5 bases). Germline lookup yields CDR1 SGHAT and CDR2 FQNNGV. V was trimmed by 5 bases and J by 0 bases, leaving 17 bases between them. There are 18 residues in the CDR3. The CDR3 nucleotides are TGTGCCAGCAGCCTCCGGGAATTTCGACCCTCTGGGGCCAACGTCCTGACTTTC. Encoded protein: CASSLREFRPSGANVLTF.

The V and J genes are TRBV5-4 and TRBJ2-1; TRBD1 might be the D (6 bases). V was pared by 4 bases and J by 0 bases, with 11 bases between. This CDR3 comprises 15 residues. The germline CDR1 and CDR2 sequences are SGHNT and YYREEE (reference sequence). The CDR3 protein is CASSDQGSSYNEQFF. The CDR3 DNA is TGTGCCAGCAGCGATCAGGGGAGCTCCTACAATGAGCAGTTCTTC.

The chain joins TRBV4-2 to TRBJ2-1; weak D call: TRBD2 (6 bases). Trimming shortened V by 1 base and J by 5 bases, and 18 bases separated the two germline ends. Germline V CDR1 and CDR2: LGHNA, YNFKEQ. This CDR3 has 17 residues. The CDR3 loop reads CASSQALGGASDNEQFF. CDR3 DNA sequence: TGTGCCAGCAGCCAAGCCTTAGGAGGGGCTAGTGACAATGAGCAGTTCTTC.

CDR3 residues: CASSGLQSKETQYF. The CDR3 bases are TGCGCCAGCTCGGGACTACAAAGTAAGGAGACCCAGTACTTC. V is TRBV5-1 and J is TRBJ2-5, with 7 bases lining up with TRBD2. Trimming removed 7 bases from V and 5 bases from J; junction bases left unmatched: 11. Looked up from germline, CDR1 is SGHRS and CDR2 is YFSETQ. This CDR3 spans 14 amino acids.

The V call is TRBV5-4, the J call TRBJ1-4; TRBD1 might be the D (5 bases). Trimming removed 7 bases at V and 3 bases at J, with 16 bases between. The CDR3 contains 15 residues. Looked up from germline, CDR1 is SGHNT and CDR2 is YYREEE (reference sequence). This CDR3 is CASHLGGSSNEKLFF. CDR3 coding DNA: TGTGCCAGCCACCTTGGGGGGAGTTCTAATGAAAAACTGTTTTTT.

The rearrangement uses TRBV7-8 and TRBJ2-7, with D perhaps matching TRBD1 (5 bases). Per the germline V gene, CDR1 is SGHVS and CDR2 is FQNEAQ. This CDR3 spans 14 amino acids. V lost 4 bases and J lost 2, with 12 bases in between. As DNA, the CDR3 is TGTGCCAGCAGCTCGGACATCAAGCCCTACGAGCAGTACTTC. Translated: CASSSDIKPYEQYF. Full variable domain (missing parts from reference TRBV7-8 and TRBJ2-7): GAGVSQSPRYKVAKRGQDVALRCDPISGHVSLFWYQQALGQGPEFLTYFQNEAQLDKSGLPSDRFFAERPEGSVSTLKIQRTQQEDSAVYLCASSSDIKPYEQYFGPGTRLTVT.

The CDR3 nucleotides are TGTGCCAGCTCACATGATACGTGGGACTATGGCTACACCTTC. Its protein is CASSHDTWDYGYTF. The rearrangement links TRBV18 to TRBJ1-2; D is ambiguous. In germline, CDR1 is KGHSH, CDR2 LQKENI. V lost 4 bases and J lost 3, with 12 bases in between. There are 14 residues in the CDR3.

The CDR3: CASNGPPSYEQYF. The CDR3 coding sequence is TGCGCCAGCAACGGGCCCCCATCCTACGAGCAGTACTTC. The chain is built from TRBV5-1 and TRBJ2-7; D is undetermined. Trimming took off 6 bases at V and 1 base at J, with 11 bases between the two ends. The CDR3 sequence is 13 residues long. Germline V CDR1 and CDR2: SGHRS, YFSETQ.

A word on this clone: Additional DNA sequences in this sample encode the identical CDR3. The chain couples TRBV19 to TRBJ2-2; D unclear. Per germline, CDR1 LNHDA and CDR2 SQIVND (reference sequence). This CDR3 contains 12 residues. Deletions cut 3 bases from V and 4 bases from J, with 3 bases between. CDR3: CASSISTGELFF. DNA of the CDR3: TGTGCCAGTAGTATCTCCACCGGGGAGCTGTTTTTT.

V usage is TRBV5-1 and J usage is TRBJ2-2, with D possibly matching TRBD1 (6 bases). The CDR3 sequence is 16 residues long. Germline CDR1 is SGHRS and CDR2 is YFSETQ. The ends were cut back, 4 bases at V and 6 bases at J, with 19 bases in the middle. The CDR3 bases are TGCGCCAGCAGCCCACTTGGACAGAACGGGGCCGGGGAGCTGTTTTTT. Translated: CASSPLGQNGAGELFF. The full variable domain, in which reference TRBV5-1 and TRBJ2-2 provide the parts outside the CDR3, is KAGVTQTPRYLIKTRGQQVTLSCSPISGHRSVSWYQQTPGQGLQFLFEYFSETQRNKGNFPGRFSGRQFSNSRSEMNVSTLELGDSALYLCASSPLGQNGAGELFFGEGSRLTVL.

The rearrangement joins TRBV9 to TRBJ2-3; no reliable D call. Germline loops: CDR1 SGDLS, CDR2 YYNGEE. CDR3 size: 12 residues. Deletions cut 1 base from V and 6 bases from J, with 6 bases between. The DNA of the CDR3 is TGTGCCAGCAGCGTACACGATGATACGCAGTATTTT. It specifies CASSVHDDTQYF.

This clone was picked up a small number of times. This rearrangement joins TRBV7-9 to TRBJ2-7, with 8 bases aligning to TRBD2. The trim removed 4 bases at V and 2 bases at J, leaving 7 bases unmatched. The CDR3 totals 15 residues. Germline CDR1 is SEHNR and CDR2 is FQNEAQ (reference sequence). The CDR3 DNA reads TGTGCCAGCAGCTCCTCTAGCGGGTATCCCTACGAGCAGTACTTC. Its translation: CASSSSSGYPYEQYF.

The rearrangement joins TRBV25-1 to TRBJ1-4; 8 bases map to TRBD1. The V and J ends lost 2 bases and 7 bases, in that order; junction bases with no gene match: 9. Germline V gives CDR1 MGHDK, CDR2 SYGVNS. This CDR3 region has 16 residues. The CDR3 DNA follows: TGTGCCAGCAGTGAACCTGCAGGGGGCGCGGTTGAAAAACTGTTTTTT. It is translated as CASSEPAGGAVEKLFF.

In its sample, this clone was seen once. V is TRBV28 and J is TRBJ2-1, with 15 bases aligning to TRBD2. CDR3 length equals 15 residues. Germline CDR1 MDHEN, CDR2 SYDVKM. Germline trimming cut 6 bases from V and 7 bases from J; bases unmatched to any gene: 4. For the CDR3, the DNA is TGTGCCAGCAGCTGGGGACTAGCGGGAGGTAATGAGCAGTTCTTC. This sequence encodes CASSWGLAGGNEQFF. Full variable domain (missing parts from reference TRBV28 and TRBJ2-1): DVKVTQSSRYLVKRTGEKVFLECVQDMDHENMFWYRQDPGLGLRLIYFSYDVKMKEKGDIPEGYSVSREKKERFSLILESASTNQTSMYLCASSWGLAGGNEQFFGPGTRLTVL.